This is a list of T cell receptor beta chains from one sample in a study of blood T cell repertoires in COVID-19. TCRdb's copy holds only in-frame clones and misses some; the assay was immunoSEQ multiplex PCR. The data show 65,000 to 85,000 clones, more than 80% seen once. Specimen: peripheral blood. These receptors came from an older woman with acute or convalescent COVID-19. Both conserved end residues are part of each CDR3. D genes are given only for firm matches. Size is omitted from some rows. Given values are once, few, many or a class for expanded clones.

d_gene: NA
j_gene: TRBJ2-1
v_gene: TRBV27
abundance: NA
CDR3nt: TGTGCCAGCAGTTTGACAGCAACACTCTCCTACAATGAGCAGTTCTTC
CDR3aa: CASSLTATLSYNEQFF

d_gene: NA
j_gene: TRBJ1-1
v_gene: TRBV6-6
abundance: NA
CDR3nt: TGTGCCAGCAGTTATCGGGTGGAAACTGAAGCTTTCTTT
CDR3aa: CASSYRVETEAFF

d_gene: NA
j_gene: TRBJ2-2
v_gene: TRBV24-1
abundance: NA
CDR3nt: TGTGCCACCAGTGAATACAGGGCCGCCGGGGAGCTGTTTTTT
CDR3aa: CATSEYRAAGELFF

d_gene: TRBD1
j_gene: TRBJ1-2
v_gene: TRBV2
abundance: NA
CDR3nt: TGTGCCAGCAGGGGGCTGGGACAGGGGGCATGGGACTATGGCTACACCTTC
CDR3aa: CASRGLGQGAWDYGYTF

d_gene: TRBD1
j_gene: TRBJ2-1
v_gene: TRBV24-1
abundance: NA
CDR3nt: TGTGCCACCAGTGATGGCGGGACAGGGGTAAATGAGCAGTTCTTC
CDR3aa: CATSDGGTGVNEQFF

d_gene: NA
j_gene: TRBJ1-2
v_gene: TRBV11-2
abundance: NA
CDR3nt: TGTGCCAGCAGCTCCACCCCGGTAGGAGCCTATGGCTACACCTTC
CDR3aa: CASSSTPVGAYGYTF

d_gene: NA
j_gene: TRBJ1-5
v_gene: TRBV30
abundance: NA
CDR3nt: TGTGCCTGGGGGGTTGCGGGCAACAATCAGCCCCAGCATTTT
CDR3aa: CAWGVAGNNQPQHF

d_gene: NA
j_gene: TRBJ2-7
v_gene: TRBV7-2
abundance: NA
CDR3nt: TGTGCCACCAAAAGTGTTCAAGAGGCTTACGAGCAGTACTTC
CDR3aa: CATKSVQEAYEQYF

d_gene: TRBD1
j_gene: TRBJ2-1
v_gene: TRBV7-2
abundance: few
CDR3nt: TGTGCCAGCAGCTTAACCGGTGGACAGGATGAGCAGTTCTTC
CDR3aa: CASSLTGGQDEQFF

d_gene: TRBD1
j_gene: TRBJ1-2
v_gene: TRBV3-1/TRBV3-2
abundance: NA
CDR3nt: TGTGCCAGCAGCACCCGACAGGGTATAAACTATGGCTACACCTTC
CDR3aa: CASSTRQGINYGYTF